This T cell receptor (beta chain) is drawn from a study of cytomegalovirus exposure and HLA in healthy donors. The PCR ran on 60 Vbeta and 13 Jbeta primers. Using immunoSEQ multiplex PCR, the repertoire was profiled, and TCRdb retains in-frame clones only, with some absent. Of 140,000 to 150,000 clones detected, approximately 80% appear once; the ten largest clones hold 3.5% to 4.5%. Germline V CDR1 and CDR2: MNHNS, SASEGT. The CDR3 totals 16 residues. Trimming pared 3 bases from V and 2 bases from J, leaving 14 bases between. This clone was seen only once. The sample comprised PBMCs. This sequence joins TRBV6-1 and TRBJ2-4; TRBD2 might be the D (6 bases). This clonotype originated in a middle-aged woman in good health and CMV-seropositive. The CDR3 DNA is TGTGCCAGCAGTGACCCCAGCGGGTCAACCAAAAACATTCAGTACTTC. It specifies CASSDPSGSTKNIQYF.